This T cell receptor (beta chain) was recovered during a study of T cells in Graves' hyperthyroidism and ophthalmopathy. General study points: Within blood appeared most thyroid clonotypes that had expanded above 0.001.

In germline, CDR1 is SGHVT, CDR2 SQSDAQ. The V end was cut by 7 bases, the J end by 1 base, with 28 bases between. This CDR3 has 19 amino acids. Patients aged 18 to 65 had newly diagnosed hyperthyroidism lasting under 2 months. Exclusion criteria comprised uncontrolled infection, other autoimmune disease, pregnancy or lactation. Used for diagnoses were clinical symptoms, serum thyroxine and TRAb, thyroid ultrasound and orbital computed tomography. The table lists this clonotype with a few counts. The antigen remains undetermined. RNA transcripts served as the template for amplifying TCR beta CDR3 regions. The HTBI set primed first-round TCR CDR3 RT-PCR. TCRdb reprocessed the multiplex PCR reads with MiXCR, giving one entry per CDR3 protein. The table lists hundreds of thousands of distinct CDR3 sequences, around 46% of them singletons.

Sequenced input: peripheral blood or thyroid tissue (not recorded which). The chain recombines TRBV7-4 with TRBJ2-5; tentative D call: TRBD2 (5 bases). The source is a woman under 30 with Graves' hyperthyroidism. The CDR3 nucleotides are TGTGCCAGCACCCTACTGCTGGCGGGTAGTAATTTACCCCAAGAGACCCAGTACTTC. Amino acids: CASTLLLAGSNLPQETQYF.